This is a list of T cell receptor beta chains from one sample in a study of identical twins. TCRdb re-analysed the 5' RACE reads in MiXCR, keeping a single row per CDR3 protein. The sample records about 810,000 distinct CDR3 sequences, about 12% being singletons. These same records also appear under a second study, on yellow fever vaccine responses in identical twins.

Sequencing used PBMCs. Receptor source: a woman between 18 and 30 years old in good health. The CDR3 runs from the conserved cysteine through the conserved F or W. The D gene is left open where the match is weak. The listing skips clone size in some rows; elsewhere it reads once, few, many or a size class.

size: few
J: TRBJ2-2
length: 16
V: TRBV27
D: .
DNA: TGTGCCAGCAGTCCCCACGGGGACCAGAACACCGGGGAGCTGTTTTTT
CDR3: CASSPHGDQNTGELFF

size: many
J: TRBJ2-6
length: 13
V: TRBV6-2/TRBV6-3
D: .
DNA: TGTGCCAGCACTTGGGACAATTTTAACGTCCTGACTTTC
CDR3: CASTWDNFNVLTF

size: few
J: TRBJ2-5
length: 15
V: TRBV6-1
D: .
DNA: TGTGCCAGCAGAAATCTTCAGGGCCTACAAGAGACCCAGTACTTC
CDR3: CASRNLQGLQETQYF

size: .
J: TRBJ2-5
length: 15
V: TRBV12-3/TRBV12-4
D: .
DNA: TGTGCCAGCAGTTTAGCTTGGACAAGGGGAGAGACCCAGTACTTC
CDR3: CASSLAWTRGETQYF

size: .
J: TRBJ2-3
length: 17
V: TRBV7-9
D: TRBD1
DNA: TGTGCCAGCACCCCCGTTCCAGGGGGCGCGTTAACAGATACGCAGTATTTT
CDR3: CASTPVPGGALTDTQYF

size: few
J: TRBJ2-7
length: 20
V: TRBV11-2
D: TRBD2
DNA: TGTGCCAGCAGCCCCCAGTCCGGGACAGGGACTAGCGGGAGGAGGAGGGAGCAGTACTTC
CDR3: CASSPQSGTGTSGRRREQYF

size: .
J: TRBJ2-7
length: 12
V: TRBV5-6
D: .
DNA: TGTGCCAGCAGCTTTTATCCCTACGAGCAGTACTTC
CDR3: CASSFYPYEQYF

size: .
J: TRBJ2-7
length: 14
V: TRBV7-9
D: TRBD1
DNA: TGTGCCAGCGAGACTGACAGGGAAACCTACGAGCAGTACTTC
CDR3: CASETDRETYEQYF

size: .
J: TRBJ2-7
length: 15
V: TRBV5-1
D: TRBD1
DNA: TGCGCCAGCAGCCTCGACAGGGTAACAACCTACGAGCAGTACTTC
CDR3: CASSLDRVTTYEQYF

size: .
J: TRBJ2-2
length: 16
V: TRBV18
D: TRBD2
DNA: TGTGCCAGCTCACCGTACCCGGGGGGGACGACCGGGGAGCTGTTTTTT
CDR3: CASSPYPGGTTGELFF

size: many
J: TRBJ2-1
length: 12
V: TRBV29-1
D: .
DNA: TGCAGCGTTGTGGGGTCCTACAATGAGCAGTTCTTC
CDR3: CSVVGSYNEQFF

size: .
J: TRBJ2-1
length: 15
V: TRBV2
D: TRBD1
DNA: TGTGCCAGCAGCCCTGAGGGGACAGGGAGGAATGAGCAGTTCTTC
CDR3: CASSPEGTGRNEQFF

size: few
J: TRBJ2-2
length: 14
V: TRBV7-8
D: TRBD2
DNA: TGTGCCAGCAGCTGGGGACTAGCGTCCGGGGAGCTGTTTTTT
CDR3: CASSWGLASGELFF

size: few
J: TRBJ2-3
length: 16
V: TRBV5-1
D: .
DNA: TGCGCCAGCAGCTTGGCGATTCGGAGTAGCACAGATACGCAGTATTTT
CDR3: CASSLAIRSSTDTQYF

size: many
J: TRBJ2-1
length: 12
V: TRBV18
D: .
DNA: TGTGCCAGCTCACCAGGTTTAGATGAGCAGTTCTTC
CDR3: CASSPGLDEQFF

size: many
J: TRBJ2-1
length: 18
V: TRBV11-2
D: TRBD2
DNA: TGTGCCAGCAGCTCGAGACTAGCGGGGGGGCTCTCCTACAATGAGCAGTTCTTC
CDR3: CASSSRLAGGLSYNEQFF

size: .
J: TRBJ1-5
length: 15
V: TRBV3-1
D: .
DNA: TGTGCCAGCAGCCAAGGGCGTGGGGGATTTCAGCCCCAGCATTTT
CDR3: CASSQGRGGFQPQHF

size: few
J: TRBJ2-1
length: 15
V: TRBV5-6
D: TRBD1
DNA: TGTGCCAGCAGCTTGGTCGGGGACAGGGAGAATGAGCAGTTCTTC
CDR3: CASSLVGDRENEQFF

size: .
J: TRBJ1-6
length: 14
V: TRBV7-9
D: .
DNA: TGTGCCAGCAGTCGAGATTGGGGGGCTTCACCCCTCCACTTT
CDR3: CASSRDWGASPLHF

size: many
J: TRBJ2-1
length: 18
V: TRBV4-2
D: TRBD2
DNA: TGTGCCAGCAGCCAAGACCGGAGGGGGACTAGCGGGAGGACTGAGCAGTTCTTC
CDR3: CASSQDRRGTSGRTEQFF

size: few
J: TRBJ2-6
length: 21
V: TRBV12-3/TRBV12-4
D: TRBD1
DNA: TGTGCCAGCAGTTTCAGGGTTCCCGGACAGGGCCTAAGCTCTGGGGCCAACGTCCTGACTTTC
CDR3: CASSFRVPGQGLSSGANVLTF

size: .
J: TRBJ2-3
length: 18
V: TRBV6-1
D: .
DNA: TGTGCCAGCAGTCTCCGACGGAGGGGTGGGGCCCGCACAGATACGCAGTATTTT
CDR3: CASSLRRRGGARTDTQYF

size: .
J: TRBJ1-1
length: 15
V: TRBV3-1
D: TRBD1
DNA: TGTGCCAGCAGCCCCTTTCCAGGGGGGAACACTGAAGCTTTCTTT
CDR3: CASSPFPGGNTEAFF

size: .
J: TRBJ2-3
length: 19
V: TRBV5-1
D: TRBD2
DNA: TGCGCCAGCAGCAAATTTTTGGCCTCAGATAGCGGGGCTATCAATACGCAGTATTTT
CDR3: CASSKFLASDSGAINTQYF

size: few
J: TRBJ2-2
length: 13
V: TRBV25-1
D: .
DNA: TGTGCCAGCAGTGATGGTAGCCACGGGGAGCTGTTTTTT
CDR3: CASSDGSHGELFF

size: few
J: TRBJ1-2
length: 13
V: TRBV5-1
D: .
DNA: TGCGCCAGCAGCTTGGGACACGTCCGAGGCTACACCTTC
CDR3: CASSLGHVRGYTF

size: few
J: TRBJ1-1
length: 14
V: TRBV4-1
D: .
DNA: TGCGCCAGCAGCCCCTTGGGGGTGAACACTGAAGCTTTCTTT
CDR3: CASSPLGVNTEAFF

size: .
J: TRBJ2-1
length: 17
V: TRBV3-1
D: TRBD2
DNA: TGTGCCAGCAGCCAAGTAAACCGGGACTATTATAAGGATGAGCAGTTCTTC
CDR3: CASSQVNRDYYKDEQFF

size: .
J: TRBJ2-5
length: 15
V: TRBV18
D: .
DNA: TGTGCCAGCTCACCAGGGGGCACCTTACAAGAGACCCAGTACTTC
CDR3: CASSPGGTLQETQYF

size: few
J: TRBJ1-1
length: 14
V: TRBV6-5
D: .
DNA: TGTGCCAGCAGTTACTTTAGGGAGAACACTGAAGCTTTCTTT
CDR3: CASSYFRENTEAFF

size: .
J: TRBJ2-1
length: 12
V: TRBV6-5
D: .
DNA: TGTGCCAGCAGCACCGGGGAAAGGCTGCTGCTCTTC
CDR3: CASSTGERLLLF

size: few
J: TRBJ2-2
length: 15
V: TRBV6-1
D: TRBD2
DNA: TGTGCCAGCAGTGGGACTAGCGGGGCTGGCGGGGAGCTGTTTTTT
CDR3: CASSGTSGAGGELFF

size: few
J: TRBJ2-1
length: 16
V: TRBV5-1
D: .
DNA: TGCGCCAGCAGCTCCACAGTCGGTAGCGGTTACAATGAGCAGTTCTTC
CDR3: CASSSTVGSGYNEQFF

size: .
J: TRBJ1-2
length: 16
V: TRBV7-8
D: TRBD1
DNA: TGTGCCAGCAGCACGCTCTCAGCTGGGACAGTTGGTGGCTACACCTTC
CDR3: CASSTLSAGTVGGYTF

size: .
J: TRBJ2-2
length: 13
V: TRBV20-1
D: .
DNA: TGCAGTGCTTTAAGGGGCGAGAACGGGGAGCTGTTTTTT
CDR3: CSALRGENGELFF

size: .
J: TRBJ1-4
length: 13
V: TRBV14
D: .
DNA: TGTGCCAGCAGCGGGGGACTCCCGGGAAAACTGTTTTTT
CDR3: CASSGGLPGKLFF

size: .
J: TRBJ2-3
length: 17
V: TRBV28
D: TRBD2
DNA: TGTGCCAGCACCTCTCTCGTTAGCGGGAGTGGTTCAGATACGCAGTATTTT
CDR3: CASTSLVSGSGSDTQYF

size: many
J: TRBJ1-5
length: 13
V: TRBV12-3/TRBV12-4
D: .
DNA: TGTGCCAGCAGCCAGGTAGAGTGGCAGCCCCAGCATTTT
CDR3: CASSQVEWQPQHF

size: few
J: TRBJ1-4
length: 17
V: TRBV4-1
D: .
DNA: TGCGCCAGCAGCCAAGGCCCAGTAAGGGAGATCGAAGAAAAACTGTTTTTT
CDR3: CASSQGPVREIEEKLFF

size: few
J: TRBJ2-5
length: 15
V: TRBV9
D: .
DNA: TGTGCCAGCAGCGTAGGGTGGGGATCTCAAGAGACCCAGTACTTC
CDR3: CASSVGWGSQETQYF

size: .
J: TRBJ1-1
length: 15
V: TRBV7-2
D: .
DNA: TGTGCCAGCAGCTTCGTGGCAGGGACGGGCACTGAAGCTTTCTTT
CDR3: CASSFVAGTGTEAFF

size: few
J: TRBJ2-7
length: 14
V: TRBV12-3/TRBV12-4
D: TRBD2
DNA: TGTGCCAGCGGTCGGACTAGCGGAACCTACGAGCAGTACTTC
CDR3: CASGRTSGTYEQYF

size: few
J: TRBJ2-1
length: 13
V: TRBV10-2
D: .
DNA: TGCGCCAGCAGTGATCAGGGTATATTTAGGCAGTTCTTC
CDR3: CASSDQGIFRQFF

size: .
J: TRBJ1-1
length: 20
V: TRBV7-6
D: TRBD1
DNA: TGTGCCAGCAGCTCACGTCCTTGGGACAGCCCCGTCCCACGGAACACTGAAGCTTTCTTT
CDR3: CASSSRPWDSPVPRNTEAFF

size: many
J: TRBJ2-7
length: 14
V: TRBV15
D: .
DNA: TGTGCCACCAGCTCTGGGGGGAGAGGCTACGAGCAGTACTTC
CDR3: CATSSGGRGYEQYF

size: .
J: TRBJ2-2
length: 14
V: TRBV20-1
D: .
DNA: TGCAGTGCAAGGGGGGGCCTGTCGGCCGGGGAGCTGTTTTTT
CDR3: CSARGGLSAGELFF

size: .
J: TRBJ2-2
length: 16
V: TRBV15
D: .
DNA: TGTGCCACCAGCAGGCGAGGGCGAGCGAACACCGGGGAGCTGTTTTTT
CDR3: CATSRRGRANTGELFF

size: .
J: TRBJ2-3
length: 12
V: TRBV5-6
D: TRBD2
DNA: TGTGCCACAGCGGGGATAACAGATACGCAGTATTTT
CDR3: CATAGITDTQYF

size: .
J: TRBJ2-5
length: 13
V: TRBV29-1
D: .
DNA: TGCAGCGTTGAGTGGCGGAATCAAGAGACCCAGTACTTC
CDR3: CSVEWRNQETQYF

size: few
J: TRBJ2-3
length: 16
V: TRBV18
D: .
DNA: TGTGCCAGCTCACCTTCAGGGCAGGACCGCACAGATACGCAGTATTTT
CDR3: CASSPSGQDRTDTQYF

size: .
J: TRBJ2-6
length: 17
V: TRBV18
D: .
DNA: TGTGCCAGCTCAGAGCGACGCTTAAGCTCTGGGGCCAACGTCCTGACTTTC
CDR3: CASSERRLSSGANVLTF

size: few
J: TRBJ2-7
length: 15
V: TRBV3-1
D: TRBD2
DNA: TGTGCCAGCAGCCCCCGACTAGCGGGAGGTATCGAGCAGTACTTC
CDR3: CASSPRLAGGIEQYF

size: .
J: TRBJ1-1
length: 13
V: TRBV10-2
D: .
DNA: TGCGCCAGCCTGAAGCAGGGAGGTACTGAAGCTTTCTTT
CDR3: CASLKQGGTEAFF

size: .
J: TRBJ2-3
length: 12
V: TRBV29-1
D: .
DNA: TGCAGCGCTACTAGAGTGGCAGATACGCAGTATTTT
CDR3: CSATRVADTQYF

size: few
J: TRBJ1-1
length: 12
V: TRBV19
D: .
DNA: TGTGCCAGTGGACGGGGTGTGACTGAAGCTTTCTTT
CDR3: CASGRGVTEAFF

size: .
J: TRBJ2-5
length: 13
V: TRBV28
D: .
DNA: TGTGCCAGCAGCCGGGACTCGCTGGAGACCCAGTACTTC
CDR3: CASSRDSLETQYF

size: .
J: TRBJ2-5
length: 16
V: TRBV7-2
D: TRBD2
DNA: TGTGCCAGCAGCTTAGGGGCTATCGGGAGGCAAGAGACCCAGTACTTC
CDR3: CASSLGAIGRQETQYF

size: many
J: TRBJ2-3
length: 15
V: TRBV29-1
D: TRBD2
DNA: TGCAGCGTCGTCGGAGGCGGGGGGAGCACAGATACGCAGTATTTT
CDR3: CSVVGGGGSTDTQYF

size: many
J: TRBJ2-2
length: 16
V: TRBV4-1
D: TRBD1
DNA: TGCGCCAGCAGCCAAGAGGGGACAGCCGGGACCGGGGAGCTGTTTTTT
CDR3: CASSQEGTAGTGELFF

size: .
J: TRBJ2-3
length: 15
V: TRBV6-1
D: .
DNA: TGTGCCAGCAGTCTGTACAGGGATAGCACAGATACGCAGTATTTT
CDR3: CASSLYRDSTDTQYF